This TCR beta chain appears in the sequencing data of a study of T cell responses to AZD1222 COVID-19 vaccine. Germline V gene sequence: CDR1 SGHAT, CDR2 FQNNGV. The CDR3 totals 13 residues. Libraries were prepared by immunoSEQ multiplex PCR; TCRdb keeps only in-frame clonotypes and omits some of them. Here the sample spans roughly 100,000 clones, roughly 87% being singletons. Concerning this clone: Its antigen is unknown. A read error may account for a junction end that differs from germline.

The study's findings and limits: A reported finding is that nearly half of spike-specific TCRs target unmutated variant regions. Once two AZD1222 doses were given, Spike-specific TCR breadth and depth went up.

This sample comprised peripheral blood, obtained on day 0 of AZD1222 vaccination. The receptor's source is an adult in good health. The V gene is TRBV11-2, the J gene TRBJ2-7; D gene unclear. In DNA form, the CDR3 reads TGTGCCAGCAGTTTAGGGCACTCCTACGAGCAGTACTTC. This codes for CASSLGHSYEQYF.